These 14 T cell receptor beta chains originate from one sample sequenced in a study of cytomegalovirus exposure and HLA in healthy donors. Measured with immunoSEQ multiplex PCR; TCRdb has only the in-frame clones, and not every one. The data contain over 110,000 clones, about 87% of them seen just once; the ten biggest clones take up roughly 9.4%. The sample taken for sequencing was PBMCs. These receptors originate from a man between 18 and 35 years old in good health and CMV-seropositive.

This chain joins TRBV5-1 and TRBJ2-7, with D uncertain. The V gene's germline CDR1 is SGHRS and CDR2 YFSETQ. Trimming removed 0 bases at V and 4 bases at J, with 17 bases between. The CDR3 is 16 residues long. Here the CDR3 reads CASSLVLGSRIYEQYF. The CDR3 DNA is TGCGCCAGCAGCTTGGTCCTGGGTTCCAGGATATACGAGCAGTACTTC.

The chain recombines TRBV9 with TRBJ1-2; 7 bases are a match to TRBD1. The CDR3 runs 15 residues. The germline gives CDR1 SGDLS, CDR2 YYNGEE. Germline trimming cut 4 bases from V and 7 bases from J; bases unmatched to any gene: 13. CDR3 coding DNA: TGTGCCAGCAGCATCCGACAGGGAACCTACTCTGGCTACACCTTC. Encoded protein: CASSIRQGTYSGYTF.

V gene TRBV2 combines with J gene TRBJ2-1; the match to TRBD2 covers 7 bases. Trimming removed 8 bases from V and 15 bases from J; junction bases left unmatched: 7. CDR1 is SNHLY, CDR2 FYNNEI, per germline. This CDR3 comprises 10 residues. CDR3: CASQAVAGFF. The CDR3 region has the DNA TGTGCCAGCCAGGCAGTAGCGGGGTTCTTC.

The CDR3 reads CASSLVISLAEDNEQFF. In DNA form, the CDR3 reads TGTGCCAGCAGCTTAGTGATATCACTAGCGGAAGACAATGAGCAGTTCTTC. The J gene is TRBJ2-1, the V gene TRBV7-8; 8 positions match TRBD2. The CDR3 is made up of 17 amino acids. Germline V gene sequence: CDR1 SGHVS, CDR2 FQNEAQ. J lost 5 bases, V lost 1 base, and 10 bases had no gene match.

This clone was seen a few times. The CDR3 here is CASSVGGNSNQPQHF. The CDR3 coding sequence is TGTGCCAGCAGCGTAGGAGGTAATAGCAATCAGCCCCAGCATTTT. This rearrangement joins TRBV9 to TRBJ1-5; no clear D gene. The germline V gene encodes CDR1 SGDLS and CDR2 YYNGEE. The V end was cut by 0 bases, the J end by 0 bases, with 7 bases between. The CDR3 is made up of 15 amino acids.

The rearrangement uses TRBV6-1 and TRBJ2-7; TRBD1 agrees at 10 bases. The CDR3 is made up of 16 amino acids. Germline V gene data show CDR1 as MNHNS and CDR2 as SASEGT. V lost 4 bases to trimming and J lost 2 bases; unmatched junction nucleotides: 8. The CDR3 sequence: CASSARKGQGTYEQYF. The CDR3 DNA is TGTGCCAGCAGTGCGCGAAAGGGACAGGGGACCTACGAGCAGTACTTC.

The gene calls are TRBV29-1 and TRBJ2-2, with a possible D match to TRBD2 (5 bases). Trimming cost V 2 bases and J 1 base, with 8 bases left between them. This CDR3 comprises 14 residues. The germline V gene encodes CDR1 SQVTM and CDR2 ANQGSEA. The CDR3 protein is CSVEMAGNTGELFF. Written as DNA, the CDR3 is TGCAGCGTTGAAATGGCGGGGAACACCGGGGAGCTGTTTTTT.

The rearrangement joins TRBV6-1 to TRBJ2-5, with TRBD2 matching 13 bases. Per the germline V gene, CDR1 is MNHNS and CDR2 is SASEGT. J lost 5 bases, V lost 4 bases, and 13 bases had no gene match. The CDR3 runs 18 residues. CDR3 sequence reads: CASSGGLAGVSYRETQYF. In DNA, the CDR3 is TGTGCCAGCAGTGGAGGACTAGCGGGAGTTTCTTATCGGGAGACCCAGTACTTC.

This chain links TRBV7-9 with TRBJ2-5, with TRBD1 matching 7 bases. CDR3 length: 15 amino acids. V lost 6 bases, J lost 2 bases, and 9 bases stayed unmatched. CDR1 is SEHNR, CDR2 FQNEAQ, per germline (reference sequence). Written as DNA, the CDR3 is TGTGCCAGCAGAGCCGGGACAGCCTCGCAAGAGACCCAGTACTTC. Its protein product is CASRAGTASQETQYF. Combining the CDR3 with reference TRBV7-9 and TRBJ2-5 gives the whole variable domain DTGVSQNPRHKITKRGQNVTFRCDPISEHNRLYWYRQTLGQGPEFLTYFQNEAQLEKSRLLSDRFSAERPKGSFSTLEIQRTEQGDSAMYLCASRAGTASQETQYFGPGTRLLVL.

The V call is TRBV7-2, the J call TRBJ1-6, with unresolved D. Trimming removed 4 bases at V and 10 bases at J, with 8 bases between. CDR3 length equals 12 residues. CDR1 SGHTA and CDR2 FQGNSA come from the germline V gene. The chain's CDR3 is CASSWTKSPLHF. The CDR3, as DNA: TGTGCCAGCAGCTGGACTAAATCACCCCTCCACTTT.

In DNA, the CDR3 is TGCGCCAGCAGCCCCTCAGGCCCAGGGGACACTGAAGCTTTCTTT. It specifies CASSPSGPGDTEAFF. The J gene is TRBJ1-1, the V gene TRBV5-1; TRBD1 might be the D (6 bases). Trimming cost V 4 bases and J 3 bases, with 16 bases left between them. CDR1 is SGHRS and CDR2 is YFSETQ in the germline V gene. The CDR3 runs 15 residues.

This clone came up once. V gene TRBV29-1 combines with J gene TRBJ2-7; 7 nucleotides line up with TRBD1. Trimming cost V 6 bases and J 6 bases; bases outside gene matches: 5. Germline V gene sequence: CDR1 SQVTM, CDR2 ANQGSEA. The CDR3 covers 11 residues. The CDR3 region has the DNA TGCAGCGTCGAGGGGGCCAGCGAGCAGTACTTC. Translated: CSVEGASEQYF.

The chain employs TRBV18 and TRBJ1-5; D is perhaps TRBD1 (6 bases). The CDR3 sequence is 15 residues long. Trimming removed 3 bases from V and 7 bases from J, with 16 bases in between. Per germline, CDR1 KGHSH and CDR2 LQKENI. The CDR3 here is CASSPLAGQGQPQHF. The DNA of the CDR3 is TGTGCCAGCTCACCGTTGGCAGGCCAGGGGCAGCCCCAGCATTTT.

The chain links TRBV30 to TRBJ1-2; D perhaps matches TRBD1 (5 bases). Per the germline V gene, CDR1 is GTSNPN and CDR2 is SVGIG (reference sequence). The CDR3 length is 13 residues. With 0 bases removed from V and 2 bases from J, the gap between germline ends came to 7 bases. The CDR3 nucleotides read TGTGCCTGGAGTGTTCCAGGGAACTATGGCTACACCTTC. It is translated as CAWSVPGNYGYTF.